This T cell receptor (beta chain) is from a study of blood T cell repertoires in COVID-19 (dated by TCRdb to the early 2020s). A note on the overall study: Samples from collaborators originated in the United States, Italy and Spain and spanned both the acute and convalescent phases of COVID-19. The prospective study material was composed of cDNA or gDNA derived from T cells, B-cell-depleted T cells, or PBMCs. HLA class I and class II types, where available, came from metadata supplied by the sample provider rather than from assay-based typing. The dataset comprised deeply sampled blood TCRbeta repertoires from subjects exposed to, actively infected with, or recovered from COVID-19. The samples were drawn from the first 160 participants of the ongoing ImmuneRACE study and from more than 1,000 subjects provided by 6 global collaborators. Sample metadata almost always included a de-identified subject ID, COVID-19 status, age in years and sex. A freely available public database, intended as a resource for researchers studying the immune response to SARS-CoV-2, is where the repertoires were released. General conclusions and limits of the study: The quantity of clinical and demographic metadata differed by source and by participant and was supplied without curation.

TCRbeta CDR3 regions were amplified from genomic DNA by means of the immunoSEQ Assay, a bias-controlled multiplex PCR. As for the authors' bioinformatics: Nucleated cell counts per sample were estimated from amplification of reference gene primers within the assay. Sequence reads were collapsed and filtered to measure the absolute abundance of every unique TCRbeta CDR3 rearrangement. Productive Simpson clonality was computed per sample as the square root of Simpson's diversity index over productive rearrangements. TCRdb retrieved this table from immuneACCESS and kept in-frame rearrangements only. Not all clones are present; in checked studies, unresolved V genes account for under half, and no reason is known for the remainder. From that table come the V and J calls and clone size; the DNA was used to work out D and trimming. This sample is represented by 200,000 to 250,000 clones; around four fifths of them were singletons. The ten largest account for 1.9% of the sample.

According to the germline V gene, CDR1 reads SNHLY and CDR2 reads FYNNEI. The germline V end is reduced by 3 bases and the J end by 3 bases; junction bases left unmatched: 4. The CDR3 runs 15 residues from the cysteine to the phenylalanine. Only the CDR3 part of the read is kept: 45 bases, read in frame from the first base. Turning to this clone: This receptor's antigen is unknown. No quality values exist for individual bases; no much larger clone is one base distant.

A second Seattle source provided samples from volunteer blood donors who had recovered from COVID-19. Collaborating institutions collected whole blood in K2EDTA tubes following their own protocols. For TCRbeta analysis, collaborators shipped samples as frozen whole blood, isolated PBMCs, or DNA extracted from either of those sample types. This TCR derives from a man aged 30-40 years who had recovered from COVID-19. The V gene is TRBV2 and the J gene is TRBJ1-5; 8 junctional bases match TRBD1. Input material: peripheral blood. The CDR3 is CASSDSDRANQPQHF. The sequenced DNA: TGTGCCAGCAGTGATTCGGACAGGGCCAATCAGCCCCAGCATTTT.